The present T cell receptor (beta chain) was sequenced within a study of blood T cell repertoires in COVID-19. Study context: Material from acute and convalescent COVID-19 was sourced from the United States, Italy and Spain. In each case, the material was cDNA or gDNA derived from T cells, B-cell-depleted T cells, or PBMCs.

This clone came up once. The assay was immunoSEQ multiplex PCR, and TCRdb's table has in-frame clones only and misses some. In the table there are 150,000 to 180,000 clones, roughly 80% of which are singletons. This receptor was taken from a woman aged 60 to 75 with acute or convalescent COVID-19. Sequences were obtained from peripheral blood.

The CDR3 sequence is CASSPPGVQGEQYF. The CDR3 nucleotides are TGTGCCAGCTCACCACCGGGTGTCCAGGGCGAGCAGTACTTC. The chain links TRBV18 to TRBJ2-7; TRBD1 is a possible D gene (5 bases). V lost 0 bases, J lost 6 bases, and 12 bases lay in between. The germline CDR1 and CDR2 sequences are KGHSH and LQKENI. The CDR3 is made up of 14 amino acids.